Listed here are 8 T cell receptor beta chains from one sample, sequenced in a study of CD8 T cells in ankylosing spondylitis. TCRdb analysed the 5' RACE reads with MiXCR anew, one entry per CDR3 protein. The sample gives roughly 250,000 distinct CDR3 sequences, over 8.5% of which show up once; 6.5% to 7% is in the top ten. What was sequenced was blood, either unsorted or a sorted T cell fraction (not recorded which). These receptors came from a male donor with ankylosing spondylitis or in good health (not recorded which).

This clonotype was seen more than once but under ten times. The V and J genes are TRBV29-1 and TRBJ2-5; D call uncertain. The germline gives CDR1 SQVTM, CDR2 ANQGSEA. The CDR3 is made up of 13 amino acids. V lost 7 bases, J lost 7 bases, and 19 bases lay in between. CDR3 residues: CSARWQDLRTQYF. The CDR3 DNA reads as TGCAGCGCGCGTTGGCAGGACCTCAGGACCCAGTACTTC.

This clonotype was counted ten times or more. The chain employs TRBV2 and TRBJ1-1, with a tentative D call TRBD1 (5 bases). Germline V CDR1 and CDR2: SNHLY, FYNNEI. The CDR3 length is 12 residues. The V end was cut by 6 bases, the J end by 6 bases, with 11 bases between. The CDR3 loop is CASRSMGAEAFF. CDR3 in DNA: TGTGCCAGCAGGTCCATGGGGGCTGAAGCTTTCTTT.

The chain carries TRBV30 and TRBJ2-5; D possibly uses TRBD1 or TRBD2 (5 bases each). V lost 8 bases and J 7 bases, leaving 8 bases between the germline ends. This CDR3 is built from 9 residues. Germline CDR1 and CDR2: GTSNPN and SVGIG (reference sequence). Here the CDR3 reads CAGAGTQYF. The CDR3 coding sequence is TGTGCCGGGGCGGGGACCCAGTACTTC.

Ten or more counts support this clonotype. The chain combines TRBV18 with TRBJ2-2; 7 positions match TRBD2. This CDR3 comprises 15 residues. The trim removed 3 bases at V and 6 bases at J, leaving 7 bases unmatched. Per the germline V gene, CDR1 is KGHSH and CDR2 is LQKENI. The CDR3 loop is CASSPSGTVSGELFF. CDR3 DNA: TGTGCCAGCTCACCGAGCGGGACGGTATCCGGGGAGCTGTTTTTT. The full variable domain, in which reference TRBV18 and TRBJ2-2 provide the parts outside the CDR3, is NAGVMQNPRHLVRRRGQEARLRCSPMKGHSHVYWYRQLPEEGLKFMVYLQKENIIDESGMPKERFSAEFPKEGPSILRIQQVVRGDSAAYFCASSPSGTVSGELFFGEGSRLTVL.

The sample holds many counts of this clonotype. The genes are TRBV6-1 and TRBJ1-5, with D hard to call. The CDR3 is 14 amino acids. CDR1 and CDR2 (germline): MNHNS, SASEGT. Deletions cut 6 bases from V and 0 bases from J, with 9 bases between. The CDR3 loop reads CASRESYSNQPQHF. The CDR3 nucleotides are TGTGCCAGCAGGGAATCTTATAGCAATCAGCCCCAGCATTTT.

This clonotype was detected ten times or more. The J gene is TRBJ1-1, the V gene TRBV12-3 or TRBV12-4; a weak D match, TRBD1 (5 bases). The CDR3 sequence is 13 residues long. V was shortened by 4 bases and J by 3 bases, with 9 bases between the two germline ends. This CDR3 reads CASSSDSYTEAFF. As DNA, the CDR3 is TGTGCCAGCAGTTCCGACAGTTACACTGAAGCTTTCTTT.

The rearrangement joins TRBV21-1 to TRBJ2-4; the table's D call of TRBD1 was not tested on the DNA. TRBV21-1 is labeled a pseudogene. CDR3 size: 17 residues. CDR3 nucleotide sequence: TGTGCCAGCAGCAAAGCGGGTCAGGGGGAGCCCGAAAACATTCAGTACTTC. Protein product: CASSKAGQGEPENIQYF.

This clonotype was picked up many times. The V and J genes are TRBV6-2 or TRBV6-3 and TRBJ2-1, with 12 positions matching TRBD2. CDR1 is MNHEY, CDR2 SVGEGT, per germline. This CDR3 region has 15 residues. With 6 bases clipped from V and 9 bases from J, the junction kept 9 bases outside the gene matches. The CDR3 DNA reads TGTGCCAGCAGGTCGCTAGCGGGGGGGCCTGGTGAGCAGTTCTTC. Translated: CASRSLAGGPGEQFF.